This T cell receptor beta chain was profiled in a study of memory CD4+ T cells and cytomegalovirus serostatus. Turning to the study itself: Of the healthy Belgian adults, 9 were CMV seropositive and about 24 seronegative. Study conclusions and caveats: Suggested: most of the CMV-linked TCR signature lies in CD4+ memory cells.

Assay used: immunoSEQ multiplex PCR; TCRdb lists only in-frame clones, some missing. Among tens of thousands of clones listed, more than 65% were seen once. About this clone itself: Its antigen remains unidentified.

V was clipped by 3 bases and J by 6 bases, with 15 bases between them. The germline gives CDR1 KGHSH, CDR2 LQKENI. This CDR3 region has 15 residues. The sort gate was single viable CD3+CD4+CD8-CD45RO+ cells for memory CD4+ T cells. Serum IgG to CMV pp150, pp28, p38 and p52 defined serostatus. The sequence was collected from an adult in good health and CMV-seronegative. Some clones in this sample may be carry-over from other donors' samples. The chain couples TRBV18 to TRBJ2-1, with TRBD2 as a possible D gene (6 bases). Sequences were obtained from memory CD4+ T cells from blood. CDR3 coding DNA: TGTGCCAGCTCACCCGGAACGGGAGTAGGCAATGAGCAGTTCTTC. Amino acids: CASSPGTGVGNEQFF.